Listed here is a single T cell receptor beta chain. The antigen is not known. The data originate from a study of cytomegalovirus exposure and HLA in healthy donors. Study details: In a later analysis, it was reported that the 110 or so validation repertoires had been produced on the same platform as the 700 or so repertoires belonging to the first cohort.

Study conclusions and caveats: Among the CMV-associated chains, three were confirmed in vitro as specific for CMV antigens. The investigators catalogued some 160 TCR beta chains as cytomegalovirus-associated. Reported results showed that the classifier diagnosed cytomegalovirus status with high specificity and sensitivity.

V lost 10 bases and J 1 base, leaving 23 bases between the germline ends. The CDR3 spans 16 residues. The germline gives CDR1 LNHDA, CDR2 SQIVND (reference sequence). The method was immunoSEQ multiplex PCR; TCRdb's version includes in-frame clones alone and lacks a portion of them. The sample contains around 120,000 clones, 70% to 90% of which appear only once. This chain connects TRBV19 to TRBJ2-7; D possibly corresponds to TRBD1 (7 bases). This TCR came from a man aged 18 to 29 in good health and CMV-seronegative. The sequencing sample was made of PBMCs. The CDR3 is CATTPQGGQASYEQYF. As DNA, the CDR3 is TGTGCCACAACGCCCCAGGGAGGACAGGCATCCTACGAGCAGTACTTC.